This T cell receptor beta chain was obtained from a study of blood T cell repertoires in COVID-19. The data were produced by immunoSEQ multiplex PCR, yet TCRdb's version contains in-frame clones alone and is incomplete. The sample has around 80,000 clones; about four fifths are singletons. The CDR3 spans 15 residues. The germline V gene encodes CDR1 SGHKS and CDR2 YYEKEE (reference sequence). The germline V and J ends were trimmed by 1 base and 6 bases, with 14 bases remaining between them. This receptor was obtained from a man aged 55 to 70 with acute or convalescent COVID-19. The sample taken for sequencing was peripheral blood. The chain joins TRBV5-5 to TRBJ1-5; D not certain. Written as DNA, the CDR3 is TGTGCCAGCAGCTTGAATTGGCTGCCCAGTCAGCCCCAGCATTTT. It codes for CASSLNWLPSQPQHF.